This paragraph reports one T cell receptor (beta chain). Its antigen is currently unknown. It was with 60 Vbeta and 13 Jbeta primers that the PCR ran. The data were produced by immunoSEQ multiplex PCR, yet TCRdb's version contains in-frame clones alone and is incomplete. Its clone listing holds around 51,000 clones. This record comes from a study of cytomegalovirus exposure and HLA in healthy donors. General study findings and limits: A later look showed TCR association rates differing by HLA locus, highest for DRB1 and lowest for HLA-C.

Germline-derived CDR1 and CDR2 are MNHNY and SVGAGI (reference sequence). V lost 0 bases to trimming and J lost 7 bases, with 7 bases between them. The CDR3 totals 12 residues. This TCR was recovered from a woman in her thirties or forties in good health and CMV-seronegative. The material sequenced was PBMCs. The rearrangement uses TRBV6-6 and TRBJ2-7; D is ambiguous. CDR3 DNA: TGTGCCAGCAGTTACTCTTTCGGGGAGCAGTACTTC. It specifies CASSYSFGEQYF.